This T cell receptor (beta chain) was sequenced for a study of blood T cell repertoires in COVID-19 (TCRdb year 2020). With regard to the full study: Collaborator samples came from the United States, Italy and Spain and covered acute and convalescent phases of COVID-19. The material from the prospective study consisted of cDNA or gDNA derived from T cells, B-cell-depleted T cells, or PBMCs. The dataset comprised deeply sampled blood TCRbeta repertoires from subjects exposed to, actively infected with, or recovered from COVID-19. Where available, HLA class I and class II types were taken from metadata supplied by the sample provider and were not determined by assay-based typing. Samples were obtained from the ongoing ImmuneRACE study (first 160 participants) and from over a thousand subjects provided by 6 global collaborators. Nearly every sample came with metadata listing a de-identified subject ID, COVID-19 status, age in years and sex. The repertoires were released in a freely available public database intended as a resource for research on the immune response to SARS-CoV-2.

General conclusions and limits of the study: The quantity of clinical and demographic metadata differed by source and by participant and was supplied without curation.

TCRbeta CDR3 regions were amplified from genomic DNA by means of the immunoSEQ Assay, a bias-controlled multiplex PCR. For the original study's pipeline: The number of nucleated cells in each sample was estimated from the amplification of reference gene primers within the assay. Sequence reads were collapsed and filtered to measure the absolute abundance of every unique TCRbeta CDR3 rearrangement. For each sample, productive Simpson clonality was calculated as the square root of Simpson's diversity index across productive rearrangements. TCRdb limited this immuneACCESS table to in-frame rearrangements with V and J called. A share of clones is missing; checked studies link under half to unresolved V genes, and the rest is unexplained. The D gene and trimming were derived from the DNA, and the V and J assignments and clone size from that table. A total of about 100,000 clones appear in this sample, 80% of them only once. Of the sample, roughly a third is held by the ten largest clones.

This clone came up a few times. This clone's antigen is unknown. Base qualities are not at hand, and no much larger clone is one base apart. Compared with germline, V lacks 5 bases and J lacks 5 bases; bases without a gene match: 8. The CDR3 sequence holds 14 residues, the cysteine and phenylalanine included. The only DNA kept is the CDR3, 42 bases in frame from the first base. Per the germline V gene (reference sequence), LNHDA is the CDR1 and SQIVND is the CDR2. Each collaborating institution followed its own protocols to collect whole blood in K2EDTA tubes. For TCRbeta analysis, collaborators shipped samples in one of three forms: frozen whole blood, isolated PBMCs, or DNA extracted from either of those sample types.

The rearranged segments are TRBV19 and TRBJ2-5, with 7 central nucleotides matching TRBD1. The sequencing input was peripheral blood. This clonotype was obtained from a man aged 65 to 79 with active or convalescent COVID-19. CDR3 region: CASSPRQGLETQYF. The DNA sequence is TGTGCCAGTAGTCCCCGACAGGGTCTCGAGACCCAGTACTTC.